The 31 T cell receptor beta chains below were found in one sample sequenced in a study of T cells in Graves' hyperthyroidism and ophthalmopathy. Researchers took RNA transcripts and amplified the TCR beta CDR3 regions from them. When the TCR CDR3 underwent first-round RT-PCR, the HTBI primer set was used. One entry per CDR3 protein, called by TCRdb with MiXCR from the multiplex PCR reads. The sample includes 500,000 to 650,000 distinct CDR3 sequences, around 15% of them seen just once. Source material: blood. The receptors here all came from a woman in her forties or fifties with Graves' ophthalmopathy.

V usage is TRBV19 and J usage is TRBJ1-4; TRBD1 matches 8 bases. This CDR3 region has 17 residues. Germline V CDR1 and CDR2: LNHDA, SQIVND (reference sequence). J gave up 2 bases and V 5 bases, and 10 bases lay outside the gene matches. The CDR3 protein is CASSGQGGSGTNEKLFF. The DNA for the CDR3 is TGTGCCAGTAGTGGACAGGGTGGCTCTGGGACTAATGAAAAACTGTTTTTT.

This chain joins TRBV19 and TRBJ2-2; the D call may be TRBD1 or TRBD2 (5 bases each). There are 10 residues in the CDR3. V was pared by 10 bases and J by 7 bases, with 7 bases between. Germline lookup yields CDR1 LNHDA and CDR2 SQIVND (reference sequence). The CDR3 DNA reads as TGTGCCACTGGGGGCGGGGAGCTGTTTTTT. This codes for CATGGGELFF.

Here the CDR3 DNA reads TGTGCCAGTAGTTTAATGACAGGAGGAAAAGAGACCCAGTACTTC. It yields the protein CASSLMTGGKETQYF. The rearrangement links TRBV19 to TRBJ2-5; D is perhaps TRBD1 (6 bases). V was cut by 5 bases and J by 3 bases, with 16 bases left in between. Germline V CDR1 and CDR2: LNHDA, SQIVND (reference sequence). CDR3 length: 15 amino acids. The full variable domain, rest sourced from reference TRBV19 and TRBJ2-5, is DGGITQSPKYLFRKEGQNVTLSCEQNLNHDAMYWYRQDPGQGLRLIYYSQIVNDFQKGDIAEGYSVSREKKESFPLTVTSAQKNPTAFYLCASSLMTGGKETQYFGPGTRLLVL.

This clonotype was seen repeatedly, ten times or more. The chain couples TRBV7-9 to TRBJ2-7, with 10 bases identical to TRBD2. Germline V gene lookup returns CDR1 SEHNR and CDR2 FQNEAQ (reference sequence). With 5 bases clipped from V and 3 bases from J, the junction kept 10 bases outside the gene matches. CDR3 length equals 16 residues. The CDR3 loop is CASSPTSGRASYEQYF. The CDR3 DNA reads TGTGCCAGCAGCCCGACAAGCGGGAGGGCTAGCTACGAGCAGTACTTC.

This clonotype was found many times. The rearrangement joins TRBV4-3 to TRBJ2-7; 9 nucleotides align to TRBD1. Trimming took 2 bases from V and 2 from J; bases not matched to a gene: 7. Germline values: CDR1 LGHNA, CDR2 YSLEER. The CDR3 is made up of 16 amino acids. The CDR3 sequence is CASSQSATGGTYEQYF. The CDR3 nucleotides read TGCGCCAGCAGCCAAAGCGCGACAGGGGGAACCTACGAGCAGTACTTC.

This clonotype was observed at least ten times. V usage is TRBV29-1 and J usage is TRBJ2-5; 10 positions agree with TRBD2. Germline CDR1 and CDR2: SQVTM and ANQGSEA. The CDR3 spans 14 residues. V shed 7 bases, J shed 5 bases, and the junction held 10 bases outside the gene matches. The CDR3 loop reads CSAGEGTSAETQYF. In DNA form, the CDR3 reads TGCAGCGCTGGGGAGGGGACTAGCGCGGAGACCCAGTACTTC.

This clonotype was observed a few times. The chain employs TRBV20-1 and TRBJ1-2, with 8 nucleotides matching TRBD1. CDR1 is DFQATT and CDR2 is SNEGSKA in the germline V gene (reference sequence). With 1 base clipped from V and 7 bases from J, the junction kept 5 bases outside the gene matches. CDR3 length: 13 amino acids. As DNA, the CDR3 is TGCAGTGCTAGAGTTCGGACAGGGACTGGCTACACCTTC. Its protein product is CSARVRTGTGYTF.

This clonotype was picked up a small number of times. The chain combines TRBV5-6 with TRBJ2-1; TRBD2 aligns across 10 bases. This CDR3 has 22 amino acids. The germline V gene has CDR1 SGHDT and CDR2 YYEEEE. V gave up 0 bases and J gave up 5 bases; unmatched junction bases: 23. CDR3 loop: CASSLVLVVALAGAKYDNEQFF. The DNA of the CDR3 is TGTGCCAGCAGCTTGGTTCTGGTGGTGGCGCTAGCGGGAGCTAAGTACGACAATGAGCAGTTCTTC.

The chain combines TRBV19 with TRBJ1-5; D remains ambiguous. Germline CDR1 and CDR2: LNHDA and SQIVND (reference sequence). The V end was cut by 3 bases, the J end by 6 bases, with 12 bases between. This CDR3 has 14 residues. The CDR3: CASSMPPPAQPQHF. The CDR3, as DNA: TGTGCCAGTAGTATGCCCCCCCCGGCTCAGCCCCAGCATTTT.

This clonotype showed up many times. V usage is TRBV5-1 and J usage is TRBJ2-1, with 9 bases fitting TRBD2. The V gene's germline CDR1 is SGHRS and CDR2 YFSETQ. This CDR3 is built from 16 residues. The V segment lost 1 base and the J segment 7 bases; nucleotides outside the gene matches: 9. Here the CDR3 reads CASSLLASGALNEQFF. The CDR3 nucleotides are TGCGCCAGCAGCTTGCTGGCTAGCGGGGCGCTAAATGAGCAGTTCTTC. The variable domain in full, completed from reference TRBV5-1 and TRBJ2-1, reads KAGVTQTPRYLIKTRGQQVTLSCSPISGHRSVSWYQQTPGQGLQFLFEYFSETQRNKGNFPGRFSGRQFSNSRSEMNVSTLELGDSALYLCASSLLASGALNEQFFGPGTRLTVL.

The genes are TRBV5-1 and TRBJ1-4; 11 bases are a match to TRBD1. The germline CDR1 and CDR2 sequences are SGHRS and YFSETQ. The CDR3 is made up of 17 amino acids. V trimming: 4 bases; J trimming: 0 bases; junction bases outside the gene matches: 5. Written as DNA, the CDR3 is TGCGCCAGCAGCGTGGGACAGGGGGTAGCAACTAATGAAAAACTGTTTTTT. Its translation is CASSVGQGVATNEKLFF.

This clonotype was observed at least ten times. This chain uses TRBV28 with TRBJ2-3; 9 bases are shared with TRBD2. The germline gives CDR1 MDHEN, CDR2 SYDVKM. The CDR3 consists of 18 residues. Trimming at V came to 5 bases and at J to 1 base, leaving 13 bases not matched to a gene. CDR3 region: CASSPQTGTSKGTDTQYF. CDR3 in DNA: TGTGCCAGCAGTCCGCAGACCGGGACTAGCAAGGGCACAGATACGCAGTATTTT. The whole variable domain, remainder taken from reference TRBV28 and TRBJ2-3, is DVKVTQSSRYLVKRTGEKVFLECVQDMDHENMFWYRQDPGLGLRLIYFSYDVKMKEKGDIPEGYSVSREKKERFSLILESASTNQTSMYLCASSPQTGTSKGTDTQYFGPGTRLTVL.

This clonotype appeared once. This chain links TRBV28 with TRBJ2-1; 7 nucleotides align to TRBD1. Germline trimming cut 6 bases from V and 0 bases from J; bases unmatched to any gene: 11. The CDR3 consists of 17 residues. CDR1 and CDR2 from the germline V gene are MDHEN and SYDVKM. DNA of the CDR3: TGTGCCAGCAGCTTAGCTATGACAGGGAGCTCCTACAATGAGCAGTTCTTC. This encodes CASSLAMTGSSYNEQFF.

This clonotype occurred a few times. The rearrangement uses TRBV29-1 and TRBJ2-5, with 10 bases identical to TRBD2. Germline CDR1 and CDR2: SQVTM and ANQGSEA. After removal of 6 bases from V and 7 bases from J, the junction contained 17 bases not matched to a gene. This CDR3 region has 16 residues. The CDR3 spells CSVVKTSGLPKGTQYF. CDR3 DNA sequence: TGCAGCGTCGTTAAGACTAGCGGGCTCCCCAAGGGGACCCAGTACTTC.

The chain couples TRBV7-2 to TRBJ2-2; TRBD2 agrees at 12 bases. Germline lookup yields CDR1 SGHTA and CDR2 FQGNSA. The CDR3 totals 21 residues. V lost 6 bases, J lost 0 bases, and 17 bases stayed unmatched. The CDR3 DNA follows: TGTGCCAGCAGACACCTCAAAACCGGGACTAGCGGGCTCTCGAACACCGGGGAGCTGTTTTTT. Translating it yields CASRHLKTGTSGLSNTGELFF.

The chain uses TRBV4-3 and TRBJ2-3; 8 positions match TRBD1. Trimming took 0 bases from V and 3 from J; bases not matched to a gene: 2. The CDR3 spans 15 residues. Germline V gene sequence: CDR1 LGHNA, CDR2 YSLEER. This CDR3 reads CASSQDRGRTDTQYF. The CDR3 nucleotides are TGCGCCAGCAGCCAAGACAGGGGGCGTACAGATACGCAGTATTTT.

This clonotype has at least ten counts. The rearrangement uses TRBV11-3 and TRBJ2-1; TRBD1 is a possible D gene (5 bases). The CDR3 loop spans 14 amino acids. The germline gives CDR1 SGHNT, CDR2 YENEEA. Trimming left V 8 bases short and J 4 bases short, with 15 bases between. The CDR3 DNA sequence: TGTGCCAGCCGTGGAGAGACAGCGTACAATGAGCAGTTCTTC. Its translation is CASRGETAYNEQFF.

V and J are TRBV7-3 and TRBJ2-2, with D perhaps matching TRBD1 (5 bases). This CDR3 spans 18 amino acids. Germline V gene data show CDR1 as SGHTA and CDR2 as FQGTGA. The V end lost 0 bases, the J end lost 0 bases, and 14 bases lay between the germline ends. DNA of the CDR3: TGTGCCAGCAGCTTAACGGCAGTCCAAGGGGCGAACACCGGGGAGCTGTTTTTT. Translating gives CASSLTAVQGANTGELFF.

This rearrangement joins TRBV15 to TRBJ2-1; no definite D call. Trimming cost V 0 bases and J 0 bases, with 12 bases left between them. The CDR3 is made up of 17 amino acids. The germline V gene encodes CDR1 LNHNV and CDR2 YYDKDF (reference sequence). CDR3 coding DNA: TGTGCCACCAGCAGAGAAAATCCGCTTAGCTCCTACAATGAGCAGTTCTTC. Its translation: CATSRENPLSSYNEQFF.

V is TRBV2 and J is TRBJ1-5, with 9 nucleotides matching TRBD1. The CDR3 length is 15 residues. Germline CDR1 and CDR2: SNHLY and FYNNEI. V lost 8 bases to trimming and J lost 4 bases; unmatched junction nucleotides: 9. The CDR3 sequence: CASENGQGWNQPQHF. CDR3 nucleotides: TGTGCCAGCGAGAATGGACAGGGGTGGAATCAGCCCCAGCATTTT.

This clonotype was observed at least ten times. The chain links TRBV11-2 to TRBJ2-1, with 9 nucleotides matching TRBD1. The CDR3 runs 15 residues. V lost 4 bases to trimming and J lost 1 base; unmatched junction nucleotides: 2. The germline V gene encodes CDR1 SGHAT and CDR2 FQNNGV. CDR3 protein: CASSSQGASYNEQFF. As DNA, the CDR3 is TGTGCCAGCAGCTCACAGGGGGCATCCTACAATGAGCAGTTCTTC. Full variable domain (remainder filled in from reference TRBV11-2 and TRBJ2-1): EAGVAQSPRYKIIEKRQSVAFWCNPISGHATLYWYQQILGQGPKLLIQFQNNGVVDDSQLPKDRFSAERLKGVDSTLKIQPAKLEDSAVYLCASSSQGASYNEQFFGPGTRLTVL.

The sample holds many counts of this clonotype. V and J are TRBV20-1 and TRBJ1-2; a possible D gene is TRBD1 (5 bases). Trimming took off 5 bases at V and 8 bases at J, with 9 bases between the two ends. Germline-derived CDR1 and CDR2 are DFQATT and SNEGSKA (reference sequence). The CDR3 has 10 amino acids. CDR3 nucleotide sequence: TGCAGTGCTGGGGGTGAAGGCTACACCTTC. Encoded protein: CSAGGEGYTF.

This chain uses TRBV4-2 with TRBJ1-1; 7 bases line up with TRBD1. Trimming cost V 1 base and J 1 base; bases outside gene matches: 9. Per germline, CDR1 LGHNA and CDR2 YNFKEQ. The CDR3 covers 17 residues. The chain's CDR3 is CASSQASWTGRNTEAFF. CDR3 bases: TGTGCCAGCAGCCAAGCCTCGTGGACAGGCCGGAACACTGAAGCTTTCTTT.

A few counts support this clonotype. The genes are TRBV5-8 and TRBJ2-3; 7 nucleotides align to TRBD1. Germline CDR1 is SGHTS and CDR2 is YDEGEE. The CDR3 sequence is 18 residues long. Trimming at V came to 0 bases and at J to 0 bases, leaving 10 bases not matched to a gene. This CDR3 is CASSLAPLDRVSTDTQYF. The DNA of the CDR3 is TGTGCCAGCAGCTTGGCTCCCTTAGACAGGGTCAGCACAGATACGCAGTATTTT.

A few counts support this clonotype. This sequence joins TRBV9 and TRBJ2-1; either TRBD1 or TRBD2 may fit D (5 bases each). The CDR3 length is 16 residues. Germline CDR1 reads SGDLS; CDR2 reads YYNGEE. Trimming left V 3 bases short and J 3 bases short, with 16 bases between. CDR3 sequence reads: CASSARDLPYYNEQFF. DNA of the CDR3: TGTGCCAGCAGCGCACGGGACCTCCCTTACTACAATGAGCAGTTCTTC.

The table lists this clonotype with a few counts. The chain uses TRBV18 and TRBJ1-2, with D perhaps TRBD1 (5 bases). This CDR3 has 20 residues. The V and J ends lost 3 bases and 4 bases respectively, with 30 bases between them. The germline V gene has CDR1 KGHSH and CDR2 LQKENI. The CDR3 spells CASSPNLYDRASPLSYGYTF. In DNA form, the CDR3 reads TGTGCCAGCTCACCTAACCTTTACGACAGAGCCAGTCCCCTCTCCTATGGCTACACCTTC.

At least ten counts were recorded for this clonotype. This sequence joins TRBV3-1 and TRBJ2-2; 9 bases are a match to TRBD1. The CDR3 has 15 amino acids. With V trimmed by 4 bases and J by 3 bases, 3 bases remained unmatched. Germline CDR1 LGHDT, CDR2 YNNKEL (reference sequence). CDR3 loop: CASSPGQGYTGELFF. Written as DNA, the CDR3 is TGTGCCAGCAGCCCGGGACAGGGTTACACCGGGGAGCTGTTTTTT.

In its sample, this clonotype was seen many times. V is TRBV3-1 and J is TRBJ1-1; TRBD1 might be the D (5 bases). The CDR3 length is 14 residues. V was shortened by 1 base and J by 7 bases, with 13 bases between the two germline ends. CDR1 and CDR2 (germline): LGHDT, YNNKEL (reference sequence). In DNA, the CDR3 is TGTGCCAGCAGCCAAGGAGGGGTTAAGGGTGAAGCTTTCTTT. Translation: CASSQGGVKGEAFF.

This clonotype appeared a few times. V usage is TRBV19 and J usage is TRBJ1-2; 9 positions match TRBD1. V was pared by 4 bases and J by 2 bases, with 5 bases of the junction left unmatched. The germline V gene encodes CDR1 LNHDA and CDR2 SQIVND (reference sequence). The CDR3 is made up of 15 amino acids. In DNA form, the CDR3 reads TGTGCCAGTAGTAGGGACAGGGTCTCCAACTATGGCTACACCTTC. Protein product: CASSRDRVSNYGYTF.

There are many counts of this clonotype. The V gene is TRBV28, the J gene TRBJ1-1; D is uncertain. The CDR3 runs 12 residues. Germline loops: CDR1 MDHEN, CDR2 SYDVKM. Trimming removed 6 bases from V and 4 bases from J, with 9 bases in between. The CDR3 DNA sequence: TGTGCCAGCAGATTAATTGGCACTGAAGCTTTCTTT. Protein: CASRLIGTEAFF.

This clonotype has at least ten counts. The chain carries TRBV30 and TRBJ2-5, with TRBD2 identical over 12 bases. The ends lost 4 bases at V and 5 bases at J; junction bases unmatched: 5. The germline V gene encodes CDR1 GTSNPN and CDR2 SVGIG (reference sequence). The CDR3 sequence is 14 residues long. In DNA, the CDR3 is TGTGCCTGGACTAGCGGGAGGGCCGTGGAGACCCAGTACTTC. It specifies CAWTSGRAVETQYF.